The following is a T cell receptor (beta chain) sequence with its context. Its matching antigen is unknown. This specimen comes from a study of cytomegalovirus exposure and HLA in healthy donors. Study observations and caveats: The authors reported that TCR beta sequences could predict HLA-A and HLA-B alleles. These predictions were accurate for most subjects in the first cohort. Reportedly, cytomegalovirus status was diagnosed with high sensitivity and specificity.

PCR involved 60 Vbeta and 13 Jbeta primers. Profiling relied on immunoSEQ multiplex PCR, and the TCRdb table lists in-frame clones only, not all of them. The sample records approximately 110,000 clones, just under 80% being singletons. Trimming cost V 4 bases and J 3 bases; bases outside gene matches: 7. Germline V gene sequence: CDR1 SGDLS, CDR2 YYNGEE. CDR3 length equals 18 residues. The receptor was isolated from a male donor in good health and CMV-seronegative. The V call is TRBV9, the J call TRBJ2-1; 16 bases fit TRBD2. Sequencing was carried out using PBMCs. DNA of the CDR3: TGTGCCAGCAGCCCCGGGACTAGCGGGAGGGCCTTCTACAATGAGCAGTTCTTC. Its protein product is CASSPGTSGRAFYNEQFF.